This passage covers 29 T cell receptor beta chains from one sample sequenced in a study of tumor and adjacent non-tumor tissue in lung cancer. Three rounds of nested PCR, following a modified ARM-PCR protocol, produced the TCRbeta library. One entry per CDR3 protein, called by TCRdb with MiXCR from the multiplex PCR reads. The sample lists 95,000 to 150,000 distinct CDR3 sequences, 66% seen once, with roughly 13% in the top ten. No cell sorting was done before RNA was extracted from the tissue. Sequenced: lung tumor tissue. The receptors shown here come from a man aged 30-40 years with non-small cell lung cancer.

There are many counts of this clonotype. J is TRBJ2-5 and V is TRBV6-2 or TRBV6-3; D uncertain. Germline loops: CDR1 MNHEY, CDR2 SVGEGT. V lost 4 bases and J lost 5, with 14 bases in between. CDR3 length: 14 residues. The CDR3: CASSSGSFKETQYF. DNA of the CDR3: TGTGCCAGCAGTTCGGGCAGTTTCAAGGAGACCCAGTACTTC.

V is TRBV11-1 and J is TRBJ2-5, with D hard to call. The ends were cut back, 7 bases at V and 0 bases at J, with 12 bases in the middle. CDR1 SGHAT and CDR2 FQDESV come from the germline V gene (reference sequence). The CDR3 runs to 14 residues. The CDR3 DNA sequence: TGTGCCAGCATCGCCATCACGTACCAAGAGACCCAGTACTTC. This gives the protein CASIAITYQETQYF.

This clonotype was seen only a few times. A much larger clone sits a single nucleotide away, making a read error possible. V is TRBV29-1 and J is TRBJ1-2; D not resolved. Germline assignment: CDR1 SQVTM and CDR2 ANQGSEA. V lost 1 base and J lost 6, with 15 bases in between. The length of the CDR3 is 14 residues. In DNA, the CDR3 is TGCAGCGTTGAAGTCGGACGGACCCGAAATGGCTACACCTTC. Amino acid sequence: CSVEVGRTRNGYTF.

Comment on this clonotype: Given a much more abundant clone one base away, this may be a read error. The chain recombines TRBV6-1 with TRBJ1-1, with 9 bases aligning to TRBD1. Germline CDR1 reads MNHNS; CDR2 reads SASEGT. The CDR3 runs to 14 residues. The ends lost 7 bases at V and 4 bases at J; junction bases unmatched: 7. The CDR3 reads CASTWDRDTTEAFF. DNA for the CDR3: TGTGCCAGCACTTGGGACAGGGATACCACTGAAGCTTTCTTT.

This clonotype was counted between two and nine times. This chain connects TRBV7-9 to TRBJ2-1; perhaps TRBD2 as D (6 bases). CDR1 SEHNR and CDR2 FQNEAQ come from the germline V gene (reference sequence). V was pared by 1 base and J by 10 bases, with 11 bases between. The CDR3 contains 13 residues. The CDR3 loop is CASSLEVRGEQFF. The CDR3 nucleotides read TGTGCCAGCAGCTTAGAAGTGCGGGGAGAGCAGTTCTTC.

CDR3 loop: CASSLNRAHTQYF. CDR3 in DNA: TGTGCCAGCAGCTTAAATAGGGCACATACGCAGTATTTT. The chain uses TRBV11-2 and TRBJ2-3; D is unresolved. Per germline, CDR1 SGHAT and CDR2 FQNNGV. The length of the CDR3 is 13 residues. Trimming cost V 2 bases and J 7 bases, with 10 bases left between them.

About this clonotype: It may be a read error: a sequence one base away is much more abundant. This chain uses TRBV12-3 or TRBV12-4 with TRBJ2-3; D unresolved. V shed 2 bases and J shed 3 bases, with 9 bases lying between them. This CDR3 is built from 14 residues. For the CDR3, the DNA is TGTGCCAGCAGTTTAATGGAACAAACAGATACGCAGTATTTT. This codes for CASSLMEQTDTQYF.

With respect to this clonotype: A single base separates this from a much larger clone, so it may be a read error. This chain uses TRBV6-1 with TRBJ2-3; D could derive from TRBD1 or TRBD2 (5 bases each). The germline V gene encodes CDR1 MNHNS and CDR2 SASEGT. V lost 6 bases and J 0 bases, leaving 13 bases between the germline ends. The length of the CDR3 is 15 residues. DNA of the CDR3: TGTGCCAGCAGATCTGGGGGAGTGAGCACAGATACGCAGTATTTT. It codes for CASRSGGVSTDTQYF.

As for this clonotype: A read error is likely, as this CDR3 ends without the conserved phenylalanine or tryptophan. The limits of the CDR3 on the DNA are not certain, so only TCRdb's listed CDR3 is given. The chain joins TRBV29-1 to TRBJ1-1; the table's D call of TRBD1 was not tested on the DNA. Counting both end residues, the CDR3 totals 14 amino acids. The germline V gene has CDR1 SQVTM and CDR2 ANQGSEA. This CDR3 reads CSVEEAGGLTEALY.

Note on this clonotype: The junction departs from the called germline gene at one end, perhaps through a read error. The chain has TRBV5-6 and TRBJ1-2; 7 bases line up with TRBD1. The germline CDR1 and CDR2 sequences are SGHDT and YYEEEE. The length of the CDR3 is 16 residues. CDR3 sequence reads: CVSNPRYRGLNYGYTF. Here the CDR3 DNA reads TGTGTCAGCAACCCCCGGTACAGGGGACTTAACTATGGATACACCTTC.

Points on this clonotype: At one end, the junction sequence differs from germline, possibly due to a read error. This chain joins TRBV6-5 and TRBJ2-5; 8 bases align to TRBD1. The germline CDR1 and CDR2 sequences are MNHEY and SVGAGI. The CDR3 sequence is 13 residues long. The CDR3 nucleotides are TGTGCCCGCAGGCCAGGGGGCAAAGAGACCCAGTACTTT. This translates into CARRPGGKETQYF.

A word on this clonotype: This may stem from a read error, because a much larger clone lies one nucleotide away. V gene TRBV29-1 combines with J gene TRBJ2-5; 11 nucleotides line up with TRBD1. Per germline, CDR1 SQVTM and CDR2 ANQGSEA. With V trimmed by 4 bases and J by 2 bases, 9 bases remained unmatched. The length of the CDR3 is 16 residues. Written as DNA, the CDR3 is TGCAGCGTTGGAGACCCGGGACAGGGGGTTCAAGAGACCCAGTACTTC. This sequence encodes CSVGDPGQGVQETQYF.

This clonotype was seen just once. A much larger clone sits a single nucleotide away, making a read error possible. Since no conserved phenylalanine or tryptophan closes the CDR3, a read error is the likely cause. CDR3 nucleotide sequence: TGCGCCAGCAGCCAAGATCATAGCAATCAGCCCCAGCATTCT. As protein: CASSQDHSNQPQHS. The V call is TRBV4-3, the J call TRBJ1-5; D not certain. Germline values: CDR1 LGHNA, CDR2 YSLEER. V was trimmed by 0 bases and J by 0 bases, leaving 3 bases between them. There are 14 residues in the CDR3.

As regards this clonotype: This clone may be a read error of a much larger clone one base away. The chain combines TRBV29-1 with TRBJ2-1, with D unclear. The CDR3 runs to 11 residues. V was shortened by 0 bases and J by 15 bases, with 12 bases between the two germline ends. Germline CDR1 SQVTM, CDR2 ANQGSEA. The CDR3 coding sequence is TGCAGCGTTGAAGATCTTGACCAAAGGTTCTTC. This translates into CSVEDLDQRFF.

This clonotype was picked up a small number of times. Here the CDR3 reads CATSETSGRSASDEQFF. In DNA, the CDR3 is TGTGCCACCAGTGAGACTAGCGGGAGGTCCGCAAGCGATGAGCAGTTCTTC. The chain links TRBV24-1 to TRBJ2-1; 13 bases align to TRBD2. J was trimmed by 8 bases and V by 4 bases; bases with no gene match: 10. The CDR3 loop spans 17 amino acids. Germline-derived CDR1 and CDR2 are KGHDR and SFDVKD.

This clonotype was detected ten times or more. The chain links TRBV5-8 to TRBJ1-2, with D uncertain. From germline, CDR1 is SGHTS and CDR2 YDEGEE. V was trimmed by 0 bases and J by 0 bases, leaving 6 bases between them. This CDR3 has 14 residues. CDR3 nucleotide sequence: TGTGCCAGCAGCTTGGTCGTCGCTAACTATGGCTACACCTTC. Translation gives CASSLVVANYGYTF.

This clonotype was seen many times. This chain joins TRBV29-1 and TRBJ1-1; the match to TRBD1 covers 9 bases. The CDR3 loop spans 13 amino acids. The germline V gene has CDR1 SQVTM and CDR2 ANQGSEA. Trimming removed 5 bases from V and 1 base from J; junction bases left unmatched: 2. The CDR3 protein is CSVWTGENTEAFF. CDR3 coding DNA: TGCAGCGTTTGGACAGGGGAGAACACTGAAGCTTTCTTT.

This sequence joins TRBV2 and TRBJ1-2; unclear D gene. This CDR3 spans 14 amino acids. Between the trimmed V and J ends, which lost 1 base and 4 bases, there was a span of 10 bases. Germline V gene data show CDR1 as SNHLY and CDR2 as FYNNEI. For the CDR3, the DNA is TGTGCCAGCAGTGAAGGGCGGAATTTCTATGGCTACACCTTC. It translates to CASSEGRNFYGYTF.

There are many counts of this clonotype. A much larger clonotype is one base distant, so this may be a read error. The conserved closing phenylalanine or tryptophan is absent in this CDR3, likely reflecting a read error. This rearrangement joins TRBV11-3 to TRBJ1-1; D unresolved. The CDR3 runs 12 residues. Looked up from germline, CDR1 is SGHNT and CDR2 is YENEEA. Deletions cut 6 bases from V and 3 bases from J, with 8 bases between. CDR3 nucleotides: TGTGCCAGCAGTCTCAGTGACACTGAAGCTTTCCTT. Protein: CASSLSDTEAFL.

Details on this clonotype: The CDR3 end shows no conserved phenylalanine or tryptophan, and so a read error is likely. The V call is TRBV11-2, the J call TRBJ2-1, with 13 positions matching TRBD2. Germline loops: CDR1 SGHAT, CDR2 FQNNGV. The CDR3 has 14 amino acids. The trim removed 6 bases at V and 8 bases at J, leaving 4 bases unmatched. The CDR3 DNA follows: TGTGCCAGCAGACCCGGACTAGCGGGAGATGAGCAGTTCTAC. It codes for CASRPGLAGDEQFY.

Worth noting for this clonotype: Just one base apart from a much larger clone, this may be a read error. The chain links TRBV6-6 to TRBJ2-2, with 9 bases lining up with TRBD1. Germline loops: CDR1 MNHNY, CDR2 SVGAGI (reference sequence). The V gene end was trimmed by 8 bases and the J gene end by 3 bases; junction bases not matched to a gene: 4. The CDR3 is 14 residues long. The CDR3 DNA is TGTGCCAGCTGCCGGGACAGGGACACCGGGGAGCTGTTTTTT. It specifies CASCRDRDTGELFF.

Remarks on this clonotype: Being one base from a much bigger clone, this may be a read error. This rearrangement joins TRBV6-5 to TRBJ1-4; 8 positions agree with TRBD1. CDR1 and CDR2 (germline): MNHEY, SVGAGI. CDR3 length: 14 amino acids. CDR3 protein: CTSSYEGQADQLFF. The CDR3 DNA follows: TGTACCAGCAGTTACGAGGGACAGGCAGATCAACTGTTTTTT.

Regarding this clonotype: A read error may produce the germline difference seen at one junction end. V and J are TRBV20-1 and TRBJ2-5, with D tentatively TRBD2 (6 bases). This CDR3 region has 15 residues. Germline CDR1 DFQATT, CDR2 SNEGSKA (reference sequence). In DNA form, the CDR3 reads TGCGGTGCTAGAGATTTTGGAATAGCGGAAGAGACCCAGTACTTC. Translation gives CGARDFGIAEETQYF.

Only a few counts were recorded for this clonotype. The junction departs from the called germline gene at one end, perhaps through a read error. The chain is built from TRBV12-3 or TRBV12-4 and TRBJ1-4; 10 nucleotides line up with TRBD1. The CDR3 is made up of 15 amino acids. The DNA for the CDR3 is TGTGCCAGCAGTCCGGGACAGGGGTCTAATGAAAAACTGTTATTT. It yields the protein CASSPGQGSNEKLLF.

Of note for this clonotype: One end of the junction does not line up with germline, which may come from a read error. The DNA of the CDR3 is TGTGCCAGCAGCCTTACATGGGGCAACTACGAGCAGTCCTTC. The encoded protein is CASSLTWGNYEQSF. This sequence joins TRBV11-1 and TRBJ2-7, with a tentative D call TRBD1 (5 bases). The CDR3 spans 14 residues. CDR1 and CDR2 from the germline V gene are SGHAT and FQDESV (reference sequence).

This clonotype was detected ten times or more. J is TRBJ1-1 and V is TRBV6-1; no reliable D call. Germline loops: CDR1 MNHNS, CDR2 SASEGT. The CDR3 has 14 amino acids. V was cut by 1 base and J by 2 bases, with 8 bases left in between. This chain's CDR3 is CASSEGGTNTEAFF. CDR3 nucleotides: TGTGCCAGCAGTGAAGGCGGAACTAACACTGAAGCTTTCTTT.

On this clonotype itself: A much larger clone lies one base from this, so it may be a read error. This CDR3 fails to terminate in the conserved phenylalanine or tryptophan, so it likely reflects a read error. The J gene is TRBJ2-5, the V gene TRBV7-8; maybe TRBD2 (6 bases). Germline CDR1 reads SGHVS; CDR2 reads FQNEAQ. The germline V and J ends were trimmed by 3 bases and 5 bases, with 16 bases remaining between them. The CDR3 has 15 residues. CDR3: CASSLRGGIWETQYS. CDR3 nucleotide sequence: TGTGCCAGCAGCTTGAGGGGCGGGATCTGGGAGACCCAGTACTCC.

Comment on this clonotype: One end of the junction varies from germline; a read error may be responsible. The chain combines TRBV11-2 with TRBJ2-4, with TRBD1 as a possible D gene (6 bases). Germline V CDR1 and CDR2: SGHAT, FQNNGV. This CDR3 comprises 13 residues. The CDR3 nucleotides are TGTACCAGCAGCTTAGGACAGAAAAACATTCAGTACTTC. Its translation: CTSSLGQKNIQYF.

Concerning this clonotype: One end of the junction does not line up with germline, which may come from a read error. V gene TRBV20-1 combines with J gene TRBJ2-3, with 9 bases lining up with TRBD2. CDR3 size: 16 residues. CDR1 and CDR2 (germline): DFQATT, SNEGSKA (reference sequence). The CDR3 is CSAGDFSIAGADTQYF. Here the CDR3 DNA reads TGCAGTGCTGGAGATTTTTCCATAGCGGGAGCAGATACGCAGTATTTT.